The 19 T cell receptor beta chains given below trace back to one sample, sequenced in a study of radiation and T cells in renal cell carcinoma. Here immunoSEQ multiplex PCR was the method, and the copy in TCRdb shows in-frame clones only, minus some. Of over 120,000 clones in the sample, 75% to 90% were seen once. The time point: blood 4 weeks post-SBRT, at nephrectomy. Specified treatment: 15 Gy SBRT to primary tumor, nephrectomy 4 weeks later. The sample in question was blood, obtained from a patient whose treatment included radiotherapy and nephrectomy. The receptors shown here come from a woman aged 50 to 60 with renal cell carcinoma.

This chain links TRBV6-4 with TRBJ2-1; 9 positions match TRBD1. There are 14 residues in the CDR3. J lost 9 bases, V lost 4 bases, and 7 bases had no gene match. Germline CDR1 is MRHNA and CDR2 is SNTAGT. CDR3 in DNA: TGTGCCAGCAGTGCCGGGACAGGGAGCTTTGAGCAGTTCTTC. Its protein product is CASSAGTGSFEQFF.

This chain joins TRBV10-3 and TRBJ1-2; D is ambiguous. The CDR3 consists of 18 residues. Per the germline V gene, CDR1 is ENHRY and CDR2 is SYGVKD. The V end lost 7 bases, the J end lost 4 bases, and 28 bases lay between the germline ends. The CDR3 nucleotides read TGTGCCATCACACCCCGGGCCCCCGAAAGACCCTCAAGCTATGGCTACACCTTC. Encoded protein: CAITPRAPERPSSYGYTF.

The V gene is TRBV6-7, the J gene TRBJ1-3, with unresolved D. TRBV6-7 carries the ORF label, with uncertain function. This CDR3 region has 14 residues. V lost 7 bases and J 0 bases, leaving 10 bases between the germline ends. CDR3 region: CASIGDISGNTIYF. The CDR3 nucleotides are TGTGCCAGCATAGGAGACATCTCTGGAAACACCATATATTTT.

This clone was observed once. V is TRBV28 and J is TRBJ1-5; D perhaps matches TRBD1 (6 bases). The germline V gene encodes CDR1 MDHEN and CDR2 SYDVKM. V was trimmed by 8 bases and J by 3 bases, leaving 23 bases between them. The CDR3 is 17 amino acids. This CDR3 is CASRIRGGGLFNQPQHF. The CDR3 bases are TGTGCCAGCCGCATCAGGGGAGGCGGGCTTTTCAATCAGCCCCAGCATTTT.

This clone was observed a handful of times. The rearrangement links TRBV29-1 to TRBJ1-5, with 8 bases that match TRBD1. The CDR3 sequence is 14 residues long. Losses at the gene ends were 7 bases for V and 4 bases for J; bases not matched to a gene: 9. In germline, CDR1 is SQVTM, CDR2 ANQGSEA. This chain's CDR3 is CSATVDRENQPQHF. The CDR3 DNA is TGCAGCGCCACCGTGGACAGGGAGAATCAGCCCCAGCATTTT.

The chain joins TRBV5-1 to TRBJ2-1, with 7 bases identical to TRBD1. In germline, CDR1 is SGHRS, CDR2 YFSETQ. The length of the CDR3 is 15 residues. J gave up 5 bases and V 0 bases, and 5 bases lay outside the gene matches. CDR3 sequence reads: CASSLVMDRHNEQFF. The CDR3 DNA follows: TGCGCCAGCAGCTTGGTTATGGACAGGCACAATGAGCAGTTCTTC.

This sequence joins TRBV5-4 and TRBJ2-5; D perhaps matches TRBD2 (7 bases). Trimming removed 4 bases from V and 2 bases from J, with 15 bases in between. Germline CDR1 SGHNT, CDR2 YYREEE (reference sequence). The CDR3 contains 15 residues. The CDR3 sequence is CASSRPGGGQETQYF. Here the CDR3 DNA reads TGTGCCAGCAGCCGCCCGGGGGGCGGGCAAGAGACCCAGTACTTC.

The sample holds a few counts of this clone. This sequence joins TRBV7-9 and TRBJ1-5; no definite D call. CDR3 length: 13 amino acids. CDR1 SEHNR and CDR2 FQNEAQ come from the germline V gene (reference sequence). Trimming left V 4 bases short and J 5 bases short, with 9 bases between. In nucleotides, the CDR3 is TGTGCCAGCAGCTCCGTTATGGATCAGCCCCAGCATTTT. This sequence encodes CASSSVMDQPQHF.

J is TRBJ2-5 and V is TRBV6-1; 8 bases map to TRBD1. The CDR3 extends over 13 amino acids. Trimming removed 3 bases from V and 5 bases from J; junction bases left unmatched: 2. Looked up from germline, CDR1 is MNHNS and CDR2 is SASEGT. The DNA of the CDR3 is TGTGCCAGCAGTGACAGGGGGCGCGAGACCCAGTACTTC. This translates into CASSDRGRETQYF.

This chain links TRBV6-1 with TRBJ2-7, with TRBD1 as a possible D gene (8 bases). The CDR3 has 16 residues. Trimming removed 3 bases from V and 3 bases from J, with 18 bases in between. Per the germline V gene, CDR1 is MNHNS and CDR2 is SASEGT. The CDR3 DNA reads TGTGCCAGCAGTGAGCCCCACAGGGGGGGAGACTACGAGCAGTACTTC. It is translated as CASSEPHRGGDYEQYF.

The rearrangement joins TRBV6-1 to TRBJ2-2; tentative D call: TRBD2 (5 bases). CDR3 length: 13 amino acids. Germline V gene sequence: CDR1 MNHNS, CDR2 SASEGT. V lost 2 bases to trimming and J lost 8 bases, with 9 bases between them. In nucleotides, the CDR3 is TGTGCCAGCAGTGAAACGTCGGGAGGGGAGCTGTTTTTT. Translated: CASSETSGGELFF.

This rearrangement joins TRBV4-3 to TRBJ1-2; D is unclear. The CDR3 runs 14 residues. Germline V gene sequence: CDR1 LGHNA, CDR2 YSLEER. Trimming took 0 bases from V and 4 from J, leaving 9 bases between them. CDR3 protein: CASSQDVYSYGYTF. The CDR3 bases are TGCGCCAGCAGCCAAGATGTATACAGCTATGGCTACACCTTC.

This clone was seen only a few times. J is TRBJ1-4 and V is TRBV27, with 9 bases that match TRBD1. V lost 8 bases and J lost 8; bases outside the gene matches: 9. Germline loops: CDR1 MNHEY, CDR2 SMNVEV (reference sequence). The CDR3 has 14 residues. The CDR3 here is CASGPDRGVEKLFF. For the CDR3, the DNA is TGTGCCAGCGGCCCGGACAGGGGAGTCGAAAAACTGTTTTTT.

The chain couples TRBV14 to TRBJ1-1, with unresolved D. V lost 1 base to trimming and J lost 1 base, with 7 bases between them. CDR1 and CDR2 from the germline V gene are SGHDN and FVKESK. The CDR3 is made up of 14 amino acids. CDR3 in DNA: TGTGCCAGCAGCCAAGTTGGAGGGAACACTGAAGCTTTCTTT. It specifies CASSQVGGNTEAFF.

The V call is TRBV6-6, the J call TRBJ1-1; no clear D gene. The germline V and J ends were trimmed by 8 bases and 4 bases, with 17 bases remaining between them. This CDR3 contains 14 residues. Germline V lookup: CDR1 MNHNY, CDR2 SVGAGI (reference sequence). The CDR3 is CASGVLRESTEAFF. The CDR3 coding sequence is TGTGCCAGCGGGGTTCTTAGGGAGAGCACTGAAGCTTTCTTT.

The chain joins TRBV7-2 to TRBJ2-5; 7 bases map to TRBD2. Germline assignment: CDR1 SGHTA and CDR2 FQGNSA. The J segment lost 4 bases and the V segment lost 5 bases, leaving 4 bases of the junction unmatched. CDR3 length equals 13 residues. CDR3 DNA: TGTGCCAGCAGCGGGGGGGAACCAGAGACCCAGTACTTC. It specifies CASSGGEPETQYF.

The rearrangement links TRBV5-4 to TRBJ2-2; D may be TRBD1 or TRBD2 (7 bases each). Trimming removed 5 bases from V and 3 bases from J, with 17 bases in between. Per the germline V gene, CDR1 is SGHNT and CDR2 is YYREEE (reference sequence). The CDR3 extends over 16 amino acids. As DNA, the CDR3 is TGTGCCAGCAGGGGAGGGAGACAGGGTTACACCGGGGAGCTGTTTTTT. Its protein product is CASRGGRQGYTGELFF.

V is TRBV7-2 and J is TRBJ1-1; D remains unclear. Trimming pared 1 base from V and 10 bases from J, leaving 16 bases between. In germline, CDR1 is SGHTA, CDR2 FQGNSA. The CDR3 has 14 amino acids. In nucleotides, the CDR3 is TGTGCCAGCAGCTTAGATCGGTCCCTCGAAGGAGCTTTCTTT. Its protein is CASSLDRSLEGAFF.

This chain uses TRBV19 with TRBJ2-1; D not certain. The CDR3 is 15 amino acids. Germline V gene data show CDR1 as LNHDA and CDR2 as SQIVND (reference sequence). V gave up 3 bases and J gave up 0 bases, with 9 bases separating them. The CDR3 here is CASSIGRSSYNEQFF. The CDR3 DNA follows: TGTGCCAGTAGTATCGGTCGGAGCTCCTACAATGAGCAGTTCTTC.